The table lists the clone carrying this T cell receptor (beta chain) with a count of one. The data were obtained in a study of T cells in Graves' hyperthyroidism and ophthalmopathy. Researchers amplified the TCR beta CDR3 regions from RNA transcripts. An initial round of RT-PCR targeting the TCR CDR3 relied on the HTBI primer set. From the multiplex PCR reads, TCRdb called clonotypes with MiXCR, one entry per CDR3 protein. The sample includes more than 550,000 distinct CDR3 sequences, about 45% of them seen just once. Losses at the gene ends were 7 bases for V and 6 bases for J; bases not matched to a gene: 14. The CDR3 sequence is 15 residues long. Germline CDR1 reads SQVTM; CDR2 reads ANQGSEA.

The sample consisted of peripheral blood or thyroid tissue (not recorded which). The receptor's source is an adult man with Graves' disease, either hyperthyroidism or ophthalmopathy (not recorded which). The V call is TRBV29-1, the J call TRBJ1-4, with 7 positions matching TRBD1. Here the CDR3 DNA reads TGCAGCGCTCGGTCAGGGACAGCAAAGGATGAAAAACTGTTTTTT. It specifies CSARSGTAKDEKLFF.